A single sample gave rise to the 11 T cell receptor beta chains below, sequenced in a study of blood T cell repertoires in COVID-19. TCRdb keeps only in-frame clones here, not all; method: immunoSEQ multiplex PCR. The profile shows roughly 120,000 clones, 60% to 80% of them singletons. Sequencing was performed on peripheral blood. These receptors all stem from an elderly man with COVID-19, enrolled during active disease.

The chain carries TRBV19 and TRBJ2-1, with 12 bases that match TRBD2. The CDR3 is 20 amino acids. The germline V gene encodes CDR1 LNHDA and CDR2 SQIVND (reference sequence). Losses at the gene ends were 3 bases for V and 0 bases for J; bases not matched to a gene: 12. CDR3 sequence (DNA): TGTGCCAGTAGTATCCCCCCTCTAGCGGGAGGGCCGGGCTCCTACAATGAGCAGTTCTTC. The encoded protein is CASSIPPLAGGPGSYNEQFF.

In this sample, this clone turned up many times. The V and J genes are TRBV15 and TRBJ2-1; 7 nucleotides align to TRBD1. Per the germline V gene, CDR1 is LNHNV and CDR2 is YYDKDF (reference sequence). The CDR3 is 15 residues long. Germline trimming cut 6 bases from V and 0 bases from J; bases unmatched to any gene: 5. Here the CDR3 reads CATSPDRSSYNEQFF. CDR3 nucleotide sequence: TGTGCCACCAGTCCGGACAGGAGCTCCTACAATGAGCAGTTCTTC.

V gene TRBV13 combines with J gene TRBJ2-1, with TRBD2 identical over 7 bases. Trimming took 7 bases from V and 9 from J; bases not matched to a gene: 6. The CDR3 has 12 amino acids. CDR1 is PRHDT, CDR2 FYEKMQ, per germline (reference sequence). In DNA form, the CDR3 reads TGTGCCAGCACCCTAGCGGACCTTGAGCAGTTCTTC. It specifies CASTLADLEQFF.

This clone has a handful of counts. The chain joins TRBV24-1 to TRBJ2-5, with TRBD1 matching 9 bases. The CDR3 length is 17 residues. With V trimmed by 0 bases and J by 3 bases, 7 bases remained unmatched. Germline CDR1 KGHDR, CDR2 SFDVKD. CDR3 residues: CATSDLSTGGGEETQYF. The DNA for the CDR3 is TGTGCCACCAGTGATTTGAGTACAGGGGGCGGGGAAGAGACCCAGTACTTC.

This rearrangement joins TRBV5-5 to TRBJ2-5; the match to TRBD2 covers 9 bases. The CDR3 totals 14 residues. CDR1 and CDR2 (germline): SGHKS, YYEKEE (reference sequence). Germline trimming cut 4 bases from V and 5 bases from J; bases unmatched to any gene: 6. In nucleotides, the CDR3 is TGTGCCAGCAGCCCTCGGACTAGCGCGGAGACCCAGTACTTC. Its translation is CASSPRTSAETQYF.

The chain combines TRBV6-1 with TRBJ1-2; the D gene is possibly TRBD1 (6 bases). In germline, CDR1 is MNHNS, CDR2 SASEGT. CDR3 length: 16 residues. V lost 0 bases and J lost 7, with 18 bases in between. CDR3 sequence reads: CASSEAPTGGKGGYTF. Here the CDR3 DNA reads TGTGCCAGCAGTGAAGCCCCGACAGGCGGAAAGGGTGGCTACACCTTC.

V usage is TRBV7-9 and J usage is TRBJ2-7, with 8 nucleotides matching TRBD2. The CDR3 has 15 residues. The V gene end was trimmed by 3 bases and the J gene end by 5 bases; junction bases not matched to a gene: 9. The germline V gene encodes CDR1 SEHNR and CDR2 FQNEAQ (reference sequence). CDR3: CASSFLGGRSHEQYF. CDR3 in DNA: TGTGCCAGCAGCTTCCTGGGCGGGAGGTCCCACGAGCAGTACTTC.

This clone was observed at least ten times. The V gene is TRBV2, the J gene TRBJ1-2; 8 nucleotides agree with TRBD1. The CDR3 covers 12 residues. The junction had 8 bases not matched to a gene; V was cut back by 7 bases and J by 10 bases. CDR1 and CDR2 (germline): SNHLY, FYNNEI. The CDR3 protein is CASIFGQGDYTF. The CDR3 region has the DNA TGTGCCAGCATCTTTGGACAGGGAGACTACACCTTC.

The chain has TRBV4-2 and TRBJ1-5; TRBD1 matches 9 bases. V was pared by 1 base and J by 6 bases, with 7 bases of the junction left unmatched. Germline assignment: CDR1 LGHNA and CDR2 YNFKEQ. The CDR3 loop spans 16 amino acids. CDR3 nucleotide sequence: TGTGCCAGCAGCCAAGCCTCGGACAGGGGTGGTCAGCCCCAGCATTTT. It specifies CASSQASDRGGQPQHF.

The chain employs TRBV2 and TRBJ1-4; D gene unclear. CDR3 length equals 16 residues. Trimming left V 6 bases short and J 8 bases short, with 22 bases between. The V gene's germline CDR1 is SNHLY and CDR2 FYNNEI. The CDR3 DNA reads TGTGCCAGCAGGGGTAACCGGTCAAATTCGGGGGAAAAACTGTTTTTT. Protein sequence: CASRGNRSNSGEKLFF.

The chain joins TRBV4-1 to TRBJ1-4; D gene ambiguous. The CDR3 is 12 residues long. Trimming removed 4 bases at V and 8 bases at J, with 8 bases between. Germline loops: CDR1 MGHRA, CDR2 YSYEKL. Written as DNA, the CDR3 is TGCGCCAGCAGCCCAGGATGGGAAAAACTGTTTTTT. Its protein product is CASSPGWEKLFF.